This T cell receptor beta chain was recovered during a study of CD8+CD57+ T cells in acquired aplastic anemia. On the study more broadly: Sorting CD4+ and CD8+ cells gave DNA averaging about 3.1 ug.

V lost 6 bases, J lost 9 bases, and 5 bases stayed unmatched. This CDR3 is 13 amino acids long. Germline assignment: CDR1 DFQATT and CDR2 SNEGSKA (reference sequence). CDR3 and TCR beta VDJ profiling relied on a genomic DNA template. TCRdb reprocessed the reads with MiXCR, giving one entry per CDR3 protein. The table lists around 400,000 distinct CDR3 sequences, about 70% of them singletons. The chain carries TRBV20-1 and TRBJ2-1; 13 positions agree with TRBD2. The clonotype originates from a human donor in good health, serving as a control. Sequenced input: sorted CD4+, CD8+, or CD8+CD57+ T cells (not recorded which) from PBMCs. In nucleotides, the CDR3 is TGCAGTGCATGGACTAGCGGGAGTACTGAGCAGTTCTTC. It codes for CSAWTSGSTEQFF.